This T cell receptor beta chain was observed in a study of T cells after somatic rescue of genetic block. Sequencing was performed with immunoSEQ multiplex PCR; in TCRdb, only in-frame clones are kept and a portion is missing. The repertoire holds approximately 10,000 clones, with around four fifths as singletons. The source of this sequence is a boy between 5 and 17 years old. Sequenced input: peripheral blood mononuclear cells (PBMCs).

Here the CDR3 DNA reads TGTGCCAGCAGCTTATTTCGGACCAGCAGAGGGGTATACGAGCAGTACTTC. This codes for CASSLFRTSRGVYEQYF. The rearrangement links TRBV5-4 to TRBJ2-7; D assignment may be TRBD1 or TRBD2 (5 bases each). The CDR3 is made up of 17 amino acids. Germline V gene lookup returns CDR1 SGHNT and CDR2 YYREEE (reference sequence). Trimming pared 2 bases from V and 4 bases from J, leaving 22 bases between.